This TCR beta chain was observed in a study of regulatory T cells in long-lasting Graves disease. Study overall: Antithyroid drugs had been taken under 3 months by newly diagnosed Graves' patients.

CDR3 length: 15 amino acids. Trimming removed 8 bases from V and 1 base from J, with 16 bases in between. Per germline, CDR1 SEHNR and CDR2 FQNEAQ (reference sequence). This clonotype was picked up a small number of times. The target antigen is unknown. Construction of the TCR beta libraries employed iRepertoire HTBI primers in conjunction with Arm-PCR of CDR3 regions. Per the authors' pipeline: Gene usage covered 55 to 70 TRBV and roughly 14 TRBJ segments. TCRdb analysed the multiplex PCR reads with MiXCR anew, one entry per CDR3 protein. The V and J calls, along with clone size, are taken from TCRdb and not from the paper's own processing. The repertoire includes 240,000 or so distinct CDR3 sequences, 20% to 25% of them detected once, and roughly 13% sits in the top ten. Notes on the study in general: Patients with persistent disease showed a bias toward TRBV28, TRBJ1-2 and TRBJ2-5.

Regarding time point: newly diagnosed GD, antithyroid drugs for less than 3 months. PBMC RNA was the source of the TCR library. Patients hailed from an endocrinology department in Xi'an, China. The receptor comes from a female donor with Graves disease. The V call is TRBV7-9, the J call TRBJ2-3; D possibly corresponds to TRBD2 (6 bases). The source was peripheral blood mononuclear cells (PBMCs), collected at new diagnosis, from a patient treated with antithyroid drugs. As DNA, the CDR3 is TGTGCCAGCCGATGGACTACCACTCGCACAGATACGCAGTATTTT. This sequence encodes CASRWTTTRTDTQYF.